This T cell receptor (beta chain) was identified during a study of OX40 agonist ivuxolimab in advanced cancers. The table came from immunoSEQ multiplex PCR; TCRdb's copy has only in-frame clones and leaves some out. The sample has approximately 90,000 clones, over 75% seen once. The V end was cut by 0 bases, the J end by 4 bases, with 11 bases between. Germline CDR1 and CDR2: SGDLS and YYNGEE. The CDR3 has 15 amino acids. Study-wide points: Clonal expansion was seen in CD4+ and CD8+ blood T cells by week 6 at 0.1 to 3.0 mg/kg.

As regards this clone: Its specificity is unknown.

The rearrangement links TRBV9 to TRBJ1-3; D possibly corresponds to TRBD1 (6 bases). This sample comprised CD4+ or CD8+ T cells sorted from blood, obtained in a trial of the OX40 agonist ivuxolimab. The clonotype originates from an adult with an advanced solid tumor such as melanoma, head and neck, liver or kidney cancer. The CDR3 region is CASSVGGAKGNTIYF. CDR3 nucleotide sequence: TGTGCCAGCAGCGTAGGGGGGGCCAAAGGAAACACCATATATTTT. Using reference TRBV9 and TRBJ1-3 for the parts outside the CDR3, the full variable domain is DSGVTQTPKHLITATGQRVTLRCSPRSGDLSVYWYQQSLDQGLQFLIQYYNGEERAKGNILERFSAQQFPDLHSELNLSSLELGDSALYFCASSVGGAKGNTIYFGEGSWLTVV.